This T cell receptor (beta chain) was identified in a study of T cells after posttransplantation cyclophosphamide. The study's findings and limits: Donor-recipient repertoire similarity was low at 1-2 months, rising over year one. TRB overlap between skin or GI tissue T cells and blood was limited.

A note on this clone: Its target is not known.

Looked up from germline, CDR1 is WSHSY and CDR2 is SAAADI. V was trimmed by 1 base and J by 3 bases, leaving 9 bases between them. The CDR3 totals 15 residues. Assay used: immunoSEQ multiplex PCR; TCRdb lists only in-frame clones, some missing. The table lists about 40,000 clones, with no singletons. Peripheral blood was collected from the related graft donor on the marrow donation day. The J gene is TRBJ2-2, the V gene TRBV10-2, with a possible D match to TRBD2 (6 bases). Sequencing was carried out using PBMCs. The source is a young man in good health and a related stem cell transplant donor. DNA for the CDR3: TGCGCCAGCAGTGAGTACGGGGGTCACACCGGGGAGCTGTTTTTT. As protein: CASSEYGGHTGELFF.